This is a list of T cell receptor beta chains from one sample in a study of shared clonotypes between healthy human individuals. The protocol was immunoSEQ multiplex PCR, while the TCRdb copy is restricted to in-frame clones and leaves out a portion. This sample has 560,000 or so clones, with about 96% found just once. The sequencing input was naive CD8+ T cells sorted from blood. Receptors were obtained from a woman between 25 and 40 years old in good health. Both conserved end residues are part of each CDR3. The D gene is left open where the match is weak. The size entry is marked missing in some rows and otherwise reads once, few, many or a size class.

abundance,d_gene,j_gene,v_gene,len,CDR3nt,CDR3aa
-,-,TRBJ2-1,TRBV9,16,TGTGCCAGCACCCCGTGGGGGGTTGGGTCCTACAATGAGCAGTTCTTC,CASTPWGVGSYNEQFF
-,-,TRBJ1-2,TRBV23-1,12,TGCGCCAGCAGTCCCTCAGTTCGTGGCTACACCTTC,CASSPSVRGYTF
-,TRBD2,TRBJ2-7,TRBV5-4,16,TGTGCCAGCAGCTTCCAGCGGGAGGCCTACTCCTACGAGCAGTACTTC,CASSFQREAYSYEQYF
once,-,TRBJ1-2,TRBV28,17,TGTGCCAGCAGTCCCCACCGGGAGGCCAAGTCGGGAGGTGGCTACACCTTC,CASSPHREAKSGGGYTF
-,-,TRBJ1-2,TRBV27,15,TGTGCCAGCAGCCCGATTGGTGTGGGAAACTATGGCTACACCTTC,CASSPIGVGNYGYTF
-,-,TRBJ2-7,TRBV27,14,TGTGCCAGCAGTTTGGGCAGGGGGGTGGACGAGCAGTACTTC,CASSLGRGVDEQYF
-,-,TRBJ1-1,TRBV7-9,12,TGTGCCAGCACCCCCAGGGGAACTGAAGCTTTCTTT,CASTPRGTEAFF
-,-,TRBJ2-1,TRBV4-1,12,TGCGCCAGCGGGCGGAGCTACAATGAGCAGTTCTTC,CASGRSYNEQFF
-,TRBD2,TRBJ2-1,TRBV7-2,16,TGTGCCAGCAGCTTAGTAGGCGGGAGCTCCTACAATGAGCAGTTCTTC,CASSLVGGSSYNEQFF
-,-,TRBJ2-3,TRBV27,17,TGTGCCAGCAGTTTATCTTCGTTCCGGGGATTCACAGATACGCAGTATTTT,CASSLSSFRGFTDTQYF
-,-,TRBJ2-2,TRBV29-1,14,TGCAGCGTTGAAGATCCGCGGAACACCGGGGAGCTGTTTTTT,CSVEDPRNTGELFF
-,-,TRBJ2-2,TRBV4-1,15,TGCGCCAGCAGCCCTGTATCCAGCTACACCGGGGAGCTGTTTTTT,CASSPVSSYTGELFF
once,TRBD2,TRBJ2-3,TRBV9,14,TGTGCCAGCAGCGCCAGCGGGAGGGAGGATACGCAGTATTTT,CASSASGREDTQYF
-,-,TRBJ2-2,TRBV29-1,14,TGCAGCGTTGAAGAAGGACAGCGGGGCGGGGAGCTGTTTTTT,CSVEEGQRGGELFF
-,TRBD1,TRBJ1-1,TRBV25-1,11,TGTGCCAGCAGTCAGGGGGGCGCGGCTTTCTTT,CASSQGGAAFF
-,-,TRBJ1-1,TRBV5-4,13,TGTGCCAGCAGCGTGGTCTCGAACACTGAAGCTTTCTTT,CASSVVSNTEAFF
once,-,TRBJ2-7,TRBV5-6,13,TGTGCCAGCAGCTCGGGGAGCACCTACGAGCAGTACTTC,CASSSGSTYEQYF
-,TRBD1,TRBJ1-1,TRBV5-5,13,TGTGCCAGCAGCGGCGACAGGGTCACTGAAGCTTTCTTT,CASSGDRVTEAFF
-,-,TRBJ2-7,TRBV27,13,TGTGCCAGCAGTTTGTCAGGGATGCACGAGCAGTACTTC,CASSLSGMHEQYF
-,TRBD1,TRBJ1-1,TRBV28,13,TGTGCCAGCAGTTTAACAGGGGGCGTTGAAGCTTTCTTT,CASSLTGGVEAFF
-,TRBD2,TRBJ2-1,TRBV29-1,15,TGCAGCGTTGAAGGACTAGCGGGGTCCTACAATGAGCAGTTCTTC,CSVEGLAGSYNEQFF
-,-,TRBJ1-6,TRBV5-8,19,TGTGCCAGCAGCCCGCTCCCCAGCGAGAGCGGGTTCTATAATTCACCCCTCCACTTT,CASSPLPSESGFYNSPLHF
-,-,TRBJ2-3,TRBV11-1,12,TGTGCCAGCAGCTTGGACGGTGATACGCAGTATTTT,CASSLDGDTQYF
-,-,TRBJ2-7,TRBV28,13,TGTGCCAGCAGTTCCGGAGACAGCTACGAGCAGTACTTC,CASSSGDSYEQYF
-,TRBD2,TRBJ2-3,TRBV11-2,18,TGTGCCAGCAGCTTAGAACTCGCGGGAGGGCCTAGCACAGATACGCAGTATTTT,CASSLELAGGPSTDTQYF
-,-,TRBJ2-7,TRBV11-2,14,TGTGCCAGCAGCTTCGCTGGATTAGGCCAGGAGCAGTACTTC,CASSFAGLGQEQYF
-,-,TRBJ1-1,TRBV20-1,11,TGCAGTGCTTTAATGAACACTGAAGCTTTCTTT,CSALMNTEAFF
-,TRBD1,TRBJ1-5,TRBV5-6,15,TGTGCCAGCAGCTACTGGACAGGAAACAATCAGCCCCAGCATTTT,CASSYWTGNNQPQHF
-,-,TRBJ2-3,TRBV28,16,TGTGCCAGCAGTTTCCGGTCCGGTATCACGGCAGATACGCAGTATTTT,CASSFRSGITADTQYF
-,-,TRBJ1-5,TRBV6-1,16,TGTGCCAGCAGTGAAGCACAGGGATTCTCGGATCAGCCCCAGCATTTT,CASSEAQGFSDQPQHF
-,-,TRBJ2-5,TRBV28,15,TGTGCCAGCAGCCCAAAGCCGAAGATCCAAGAGACCCAGTACTTC,CASSPKPKIQETQYF
-,TRBD2,TRBJ2-3,TRBV6-4,16,TGTGCCAGCACACTGAAGCGGGGAGGGCCCTCTTATACGCAGTATTTT,CASTLKRGGPSYTQYF
-,TRBD1,TRBJ1-2,TRBV28,15,TGTGCCAGCAGTTTGCGAGAGGGGGCTTCCTATGGCTACACCTTC,CASSLREGASYGYTF
-,-,TRBJ2-5,TRBV4-1,14,TGCGCCAGCAGCGAACGACAAGACCAAGAGACCCAGTACTTC,CASSERQDQETQYF